This entry lists 32 T cell receptor beta chains sequenced from one sample in a study of blood T cells in healthy people across ages. Together with a sample-barcoded 5' primer, a J-beta primer mix was included in a second PCR lasting about 6 to 11 cycles. Each CDR3 protein is one row after TCRdb ran MiXCR on the 5' RACE reads. The table shows about 1.6 million distinct CDR3 sequences, with roughly 30% occurring only once. The sequencing sample was made of blood. Receptors originate from a woman in her twenties or thirties in good health.

The rearrangement uses TRBV2 and TRBJ2-1; D possibly corresponds to TRBD1 (7 bases). The CDR3 consists of 12 residues. V was clipped by 10 bases and J by 3 bases, with 10 bases between them. Germline-derived CDR1 and CDR2 are SNHLY and FYNNEI. The CDR3 nucleotides are TGTGCCACGCAGGGGGGCTACAATGAGCAGTTCTTC. It encodes CATQGGYNEQFF.

This clonotype was counted a few times. V gene TRBV6-1 combines with J gene TRBJ2-1; 9 bases match TRBD2. This CDR3 is 16 amino acids long. CDR1 is MNHNS and CDR2 is SASEGT in the germline V gene. V lost 8 bases and J lost 5; bases outside the gene matches: 13. The CDR3 sequence: CASYQLAGGPDNEQFF. The CDR3 bases are TGTGCCAGCTATCAGCTTGCGGGAGGGCCGGACAATGAGCAGTTCTTC.

This sequence joins TRBV5-1 and TRBJ2-5; 10 bases line up with TRBD2. Germline V CDR1 and CDR2: SGHRS, YFSETQ. The length of the CDR3 is 17 residues. J lost 5 bases, V lost 0 bases, and 10 bases had no gene match. CDR3 bases: TGCGCCAGCAGCTTGGCCGAGCTAGCGGGGGCCAGGGAGACCCAGTACTTC. This encodes CASSLAELAGARETQYF. The whole variable domain, filled in from reference TRBV5-1 and TRBJ2-5, reads KAGVTQTPRYLIKTRGQQVTLSCSPISGHRSVSWYQQTPGQGLQFLFEYFSETQRNKGNFPGRFSGRQFSNSRSEMNVSTLELGDSALYLCASSLAELAGARETQYFGPGTRLLVL.

This clonotype was observed a handful of times. The chain employs TRBV28 and TRBJ2-1; 8 nucleotides match TRBD2. The CDR3 totals 14 residues. Germline V gene data show CDR1 as MDHEN and CDR2 as SYDVKM. Trimming took 1 base from V and 9 from J; bases not matched to a gene: 5. The CDR3 DNA reads as TGTGCCAGCAGTTTATCGGTAGCGGGATCTGAGCAGTTCTTC. It yields the protein CASSLSVAGSEQFF.

In regard to this clonotype: The junction departs from the called germline gene at one end, perhaps through a read error. The V call is TRBV7-6, the J call TRBJ2-1; D might be TRBD1 (5 bases). The CDR3 is made up of 16 amino acids. Germline assignment: CDR1 SGHVS and CDR2 FNYEAQ. DNA of the CDR3: TGTGCCAGCAGTTCTACGGACACCGGCTCCAACAATGAGCAGTTCTTC. Its translation: CASSSTDTGSNNEQFF.

This CDR3 is CASSSGLAGVAYNEQFF. CDR3 DNA: TGTGCCAGCAGCTCGGGACTAGCGGGAGTGGCCTACAATGAGCAGTTCTTC. The chain employs TRBV7-2 and TRBJ2-1; TRBD2 aligns across 14 bases. Per the germline V gene, CDR1 is SGHTA and CDR2 is FQGNSA. CDR3 size: 17 residues. The ends lost 4 bases at V and 2 bases at J; junction bases unmatched: 4.

This clonotype turned up a few times. Being one base from a much bigger clone, this may be a read error. The chain combines TRBV6-1 with TRBJ1-2; 11 bases align to TRBD1. Germline V CDR1 and CDR2: MNHNS, SASEGT. The ends lost 1 base at V and 8 bases at J; junction bases unmatched: 6. The CDR3 spans 15 residues. The CDR3 sequence is CASSEGGTGGWGYTF. The CDR3 nucleotides read TGTGCCAGCAGTGAAGGAGGGACAGGGGGTTGGGGCTACACCTTC.

As concerns this clonotype: At one boundary the junction diverges from the germline segment, which might be a read error. V is TRBV7-2 and J is TRBJ2-1, with 7 bases identical to TRBD1. Germline CDR1 reads SGHTA; CDR2 reads FQGNSA. This CDR3 spans 13 amino acids. The CDR3 region has the DNA TGTGCCAGCAGCTTAACCAGACAGGGCCCCCGCGTCTTC. This sequence encodes CASSLTRQGPRVF.

Remarks on this clonotype: A much larger clone is a single base away; this may be a read error. A read error is likely, as this CDR3 ends without the conserved phenylalanine or tryptophan. V gene TRBV10-3 combines with J gene TRBJ2-3; no reliable D call. Germline V gene sequence: CDR1 ENHRY, CDR2 SYGVKD. Trimming took 6 bases from V and 4 from J, leaving 17 bases between them. The CDR3 extends over 15 amino acids. The CDR3 sequence is CAISDTVAEADTQYS. The DNA for the CDR3 is TGTGCCATCAGCGACACGGTCGCAGAGGCAGATACGCAGTATTCT.

In this sample, this clonotype turned up many times. The chain recombines TRBV29-1 with TRBJ1-1; 8 bases are a match to TRBD1. The CDR3 extends over 12 amino acids. Germline assignment: CDR1 SQVTM and CDR2 ANQGSEA. V gave up 7 bases and J gave up 4 bases; unmatched junction bases: 5. The CDR3 protein is CSGSQGGTEAFF. The CDR3 coding sequence is TGCAGCGGGTCACAGGGGGGCACTGAAGCTTTCTTT.

The chain carries TRBV7-9 and TRBJ1-4; D is ambiguous. Between the trimmed V and J ends, which lost 5 bases and 3 bases, there was a span of 10 bases. CDR3 length: 14 residues. Looked up from germline, CDR1 is SEHNR and CDR2 is FQNEAQ (reference sequence). CDR3 in amino acids: CASSPGLANEKLFF. The CDR3 region has the DNA TGTGCCAGCAGCCCCGGTTTGGCTAATGAAAAACTGTTTTTT.

The chain has TRBV10-1 and TRBJ2-3; TRBD2 might be the D (6 bases). This CDR3 comprises 15 residues. Germline V gene sequence: CDR1 WNHNN, CDR2 SYGVQD (reference sequence). V was pared by 3 bases and J by 8 bases, with 18 bases between. The DNA for the CDR3 is TGCGCCAGCAGTGACGGGCAGGCGGGGTTGTCTACGCAGTATTTT. Translated, it gives CASSDGQAGLSTQYF.

This clonotype was detected many times. The gene calls are TRBV27 and TRBJ2-5; TRBD2 agrees at 11 bases. Trimming removed 5 bases from V and 0 bases from J; junction bases left unmatched: 5. Germline CDR1 and CDR2: MNHEY and SMNVEV (reference sequence). This CDR3 region has 16 residues. CDR3 sequence reads: CASSPVAGGNQETQYF. CDR3 in DNA: TGTGCCAGCAGTCCTGTAGCGGGGGGGAACCAAGAGACCCAGTACTTC.

This clonotype was picked up many times. The chain recombines TRBV12-3 or TRBV12-4 with TRBJ2-6, with unresolved D. This CDR3 has 15 amino acids. Trimming removed 2 bases from V and 1 base from J, with 6 bases in between. CDR3 amino acids: CASSLRVSGANVLTF. The CDR3 DNA follows: TGTGCCAGCAGTTTACGGGTGTCTGGGGCCAACGTCCTGACTTTC.

The J gene is TRBJ1-2, the V gene TRBV2; 8 nucleotides line up with TRBD1. The germline gives CDR1 SNHLY, CDR2 FYNNEI. The CDR3 extends over 13 amino acids. Germline trimming cut 5 bases from V and 6 bases from J; bases unmatched to any gene: 5. The DNA of the CDR3 is TGTGCCAGCAGTCTCAGGGGGCGCGATGGCTACACCTTC. Protein sequence: CASSLRGRDGYTF.

The sample holds a few counts of this clonotype. The genes are TRBV29-1 and TRBJ1-2, with a possible D match to TRBD1 (5 bases). Trimming pared 3 bases from V and 4 bases from J, leaving 12 bases between. Germline V gives CDR1 SQVTM, CDR2 ANQGSEA. This CDR3 is built from 13 residues. Written as DNA, the CDR3 is TGCAGCGTTGAGGGGGTGGGGAGCTATGGCTACACCTTC. It yields the protein CSVEGVGSYGYTF.

The sample holds many counts of this clonotype. The CDR3 loop is CASSREGTGYGYTF. The CDR3 region has the DNA TGCGCCAGCAGCCGCGAGGGAACAGGGTATGGCTACACCTTC. The rearrangement uses TRBV4-1 and TRBJ1-2, with D maybe TRBD1 (6 bases). The CDR3 extends over 14 amino acids. Per germline, CDR1 MGHRA and CDR2 YSYEKL. V was trimmed by 4 bases and J by 5 bases, leaving 14 bases between them.

V usage is TRBV7-9 and J usage is TRBJ2-1; 9 nucleotides agree with TRBD2. Germline trimming cut 7 bases from V and 6 bases from J; bases unmatched to any gene: 13. The CDR3 has 16 residues. Germline values: CDR1 SEHNR, CDR2 FQNEAQ (reference sequence). The CDR3 DNA reads as TGTGCCAGCACCCCCGGGCTAGCGGGATTGGGCAATGAGCAGTTCTTC. Amino acid sequence: CASTPGLAGLGNEQFF.

There are a few counts of this clonotype. The chain uses TRBV27 and TRBJ2-5; D may correspond to TRBD1 or TRBD2 (5 bases each). The CDR3 extends over 16 amino acids. CDR1 and CDR2 from the germline V gene are MNHEY and SMNVEV (reference sequence). V was shortened by 6 bases and J by 5 bases, with 22 bases between the two germline ends. The CDR3 loop reads CASRMNSGAPGETQYF. The CDR3 nucleotides are TGTGCCAGCAGGATGAATTCCGGGGCCCCAGGGGAGACCCAGTACTTC.

The rearrangement uses TRBV5-1 and TRBJ2-5, with a tentative D call TRBD1 (6 bases). The V and J ends lost 0 bases and 13 bases respectively, with 19 bases between them. Per germline, CDR1 SGHRS and CDR2 YFSETQ. This CDR3 contains 14 residues. This CDR3 reads CASSLDRSRTDLYF. The CDR3 bases are TGCGCCAGCAGCTTGGATCGCTCCAGGACAGATCTGTACTTC.

This rearrangement joins TRBV27 to TRBJ2-7; 7 bases agree with TRBD1. Per germline, CDR1 MNHEY and CDR2 SMNVEV (reference sequence). V trimming: 4 bases; J trimming: 4 bases; junction bases outside the gene matches: 10. The CDR3 consists of 15 residues. The CDR3 reads CASSSYRGGWYEQYF. CDR3 nucleotide sequence: TGTGCCAGCAGTTCATACAGGGGTGGGTGGTACGAGCAGTACTTC.

This clonotype was recorded a few times. The chain is built from TRBV5-1 and TRBJ2-7; D remains ambiguous. V was pared by 5 bases and J by 4 bases, with 13 bases between. CDR3 size: 13 residues. CDR1 and CDR2 (germline): SGHRS, YFSETQ. The CDR3 nucleotides are TGCGCCAGCAGATCGGTCATAAGTTACGAGCAGTACTTC. The encoded protein is CASRSVISYEQYF.

Ten or more counts support this clonotype. The chain uses TRBV29-1 and TRBJ2-1, with a tentative D call TRBD2 (5 bases). Germline CDR1 reads SQVTM; CDR2 reads ANQGSEA. Between the trimmed V and J ends, which lost 4 bases and 8 bases, there was a span of 12 bases. This CDR3 is 12 amino acids long. This CDR3 reads CSVAYGIHEQFF. The DNA of the CDR3 is TGCAGCGTTGCTTACGGGATTCATGAGCAGTTCTTC.

This clonotype came up a few times. The CDR3 DNA reads as TGCAGTGCTAGAACTCTTATGGGCCAGACCCAGTACTTC. Translated, it gives CSARTLMGQTQYF. The gene calls are TRBV20-1 and TRBJ2-5, with D uncertain. Germline V CDR1 and CDR2: DFQATT, SNEGSKA (reference sequence). The CDR3 spans 13 residues. V lost 2 bases and J lost 6, with 13 bases in between.

This chain links TRBV27 with TRBJ1-1; D is ambiguous. Germline lookup yields CDR1 MNHEY and CDR2 SMNVEV (reference sequence). This CDR3 region has 17 residues. With 4 bases removed from V and 0 bases from J, the gap between germline ends came to 18 bases. The CDR3 here is CASSSIFDVLMNTEAFF. Here the CDR3 DNA reads TGTGCCAGCAGTTCGATATTCGACGTTCTAATGAACACTGAAGCTTTCTTT.

The V gene is TRBV5-1, the J gene TRBJ1-1, with unresolved D. The CDR3 contains 15 residues. V lost 0 bases, J lost 0 bases, and 9 bases lay in between. CDR1 and CDR2 (germline): SGHRS, YFSETQ. The CDR3 sequence: CASSLAESMNTEAFF. CDR3 nucleotide sequence: TGCGCCAGCAGCTTGGCCGAGTCGATGAACACTGAAGCTTTCTTT.

This chain uses TRBV6-6 with TRBJ2-3; D is uncertain. This CDR3 comprises 14 residues. V was shortened by 0 bases and J by 2 bases, with 6 bases between the two germline ends. CDR1 is MNHNY, CDR2 SVGAGI, per germline (reference sequence). CDR3 amino acids: CASSYSAVTDTQYF. The CDR3 bases are TGTGCCAGCAGTTACTCGGCAGTCACAGATACGCAGTATTTT.

The chain has TRBV20-1 and TRBJ1-2; no definite D call. This CDR3 spans 16 amino acids. With 2 bases removed from V and 4 bases from J, the gap between germline ends came to 20 bases. CDR1 DFQATT and CDR2 SNEGSKA come from the germline V gene (reference sequence). CDR3 loop: CSARNSGLLRGYGYTF. CDR3 bases: TGCAGTGCTAGAAACTCGGGCCTCCTCCGCGGCTATGGCTACACCTTC.

Regarding this clonotype: At one boundary the junction diverges from the germline segment, which might be a read error. V and J are TRBV28 and TRBJ2-7, with TRBD1 matching over 10 bases. The CDR3 consists of 16 residues. Germline values: CDR1 MDHEN, CDR2 SYDVKM. As DNA, the CDR3 is TGTGCCAGCAGGACAGGGGGCGAGGGGGGCTCCTGCGAGCAGTACTTC. Residues: CASRTGGEGGSCEQYF.

V and J are TRBV28 and TRBJ1-5; D not certain. This CDR3 is built from 13 residues. Germline CDR1 and CDR2: MDHEN and SYDVKM. V was cut by 6 bases and J by 7 bases, with 13 bases left in between. The CDR3 nucleotides are TGTGCCAGCAGACTCCCCGGTCCCCAGCCCCAGCATTTT. The encoded protein is CASRLPGPQPQHF.

CDR3 in amino acids: CASSLDVYYTF. The CDR3 DNA reads as TGTGCCAGCAGTTTAGACGTCTACTACACCTTC. The V and J genes are TRBV12-3 or TRBV12-4 and TRBJ1-2; the D is unclear. The CDR3 is 11 amino acids. The V and J ends lost 1 base and 10 bases respectively, with 7 bases between them.

The genes are TRBV6-1 and TRBJ2-3; 11 bases line up with TRBD2. V trimming: 6 bases; J trimming: 2 bases; junction bases outside the gene matches: 7. Per the germline V gene, CDR1 is MNHNS and CDR2 is SASEGT. This CDR3 spans 16 amino acids. The CDR3: CASSPRLAGFTDTQYF. DNA for the CDR3: TGTGCCAGCAGCCCCAGACTAGCGGGGTTCACAGATACGCAGTATTTT.